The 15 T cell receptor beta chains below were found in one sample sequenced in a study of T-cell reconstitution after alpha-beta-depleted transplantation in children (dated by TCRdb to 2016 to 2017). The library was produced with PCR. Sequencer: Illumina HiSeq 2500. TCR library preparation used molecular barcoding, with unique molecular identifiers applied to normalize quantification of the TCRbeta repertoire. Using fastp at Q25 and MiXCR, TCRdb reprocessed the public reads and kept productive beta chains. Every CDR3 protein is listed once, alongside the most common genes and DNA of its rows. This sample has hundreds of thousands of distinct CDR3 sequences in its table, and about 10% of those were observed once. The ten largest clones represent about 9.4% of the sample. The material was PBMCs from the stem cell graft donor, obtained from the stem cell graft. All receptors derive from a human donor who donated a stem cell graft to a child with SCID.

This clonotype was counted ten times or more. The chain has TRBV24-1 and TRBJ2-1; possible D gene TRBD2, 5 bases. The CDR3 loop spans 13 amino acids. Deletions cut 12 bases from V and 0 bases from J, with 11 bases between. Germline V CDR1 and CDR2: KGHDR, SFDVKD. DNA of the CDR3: TGTGCCGCCATGGGGAGCTCCTACAATGAGCAGTTCTTC. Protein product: CAAMGSSYNEQFF.

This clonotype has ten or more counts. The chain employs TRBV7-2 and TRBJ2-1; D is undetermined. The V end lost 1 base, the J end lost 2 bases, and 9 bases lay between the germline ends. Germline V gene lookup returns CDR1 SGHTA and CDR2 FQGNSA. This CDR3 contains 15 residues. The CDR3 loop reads CASSLGWAPYNEQFF. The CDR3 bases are TGTGCCAGCAGCTTAGGGTGGGCACCCTACAATGAGCAGTTCTTC.

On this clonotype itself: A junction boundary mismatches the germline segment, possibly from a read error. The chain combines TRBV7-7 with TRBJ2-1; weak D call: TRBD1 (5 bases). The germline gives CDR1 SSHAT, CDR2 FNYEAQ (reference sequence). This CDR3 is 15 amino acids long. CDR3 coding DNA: TGTGCTAGCAGCCAGGGCGCCCCTCCTTACAATGAGCAGTTCTTC. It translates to CASSQGAPPYNEQFF.

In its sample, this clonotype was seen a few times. CDR3 in amino acids: CASSLTGTSATQYF. As DNA, the CDR3 is TGTGCCAGCAGCTTAACTGGGACCTCAGCGACCCAGTACTTC. The chain is built from TRBV7-3 and TRBJ2-5; D assignment may be TRBD1 or TRBD2 (5 bases each). The CDR3 loop spans 14 amino acids. V was clipped by 0 bases and J by 7 bases, with 12 bases between them. Per germline, CDR1 SGHTA and CDR2 FQGTGA.

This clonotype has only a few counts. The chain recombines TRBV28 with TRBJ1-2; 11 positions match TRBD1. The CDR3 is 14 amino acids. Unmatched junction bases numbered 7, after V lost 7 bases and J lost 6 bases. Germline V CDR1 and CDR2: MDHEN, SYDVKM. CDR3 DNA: TGTGCCAGCAAGATCCCGGGACAGGGGGATGGCTACACCTTC. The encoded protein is CASKIPGQGDGYTF.

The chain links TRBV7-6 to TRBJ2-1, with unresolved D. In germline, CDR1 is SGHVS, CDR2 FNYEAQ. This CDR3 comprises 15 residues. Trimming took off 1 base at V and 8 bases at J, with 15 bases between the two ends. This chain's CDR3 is CASSLGLGRLDEQFF. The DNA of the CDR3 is TGTGCCAGCAGCTTAGGTTTAGGGCGGCTCGATGAGCAGTTCTTC.

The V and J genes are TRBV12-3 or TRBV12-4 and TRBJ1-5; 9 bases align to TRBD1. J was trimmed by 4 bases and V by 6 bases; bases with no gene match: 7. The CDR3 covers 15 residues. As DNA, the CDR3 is TGTGCCAGCAGCCCGGACAGGGGTCAAAATCAGCCCCAGCATTTT. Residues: CASSPDRGQNQPQHF.

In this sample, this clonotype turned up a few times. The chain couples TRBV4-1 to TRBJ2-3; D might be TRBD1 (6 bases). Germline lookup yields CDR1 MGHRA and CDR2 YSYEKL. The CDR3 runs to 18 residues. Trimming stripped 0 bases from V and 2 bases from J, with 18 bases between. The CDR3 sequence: CASSQDFWDNLATDTQYF. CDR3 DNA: TGCGCCAGCAGCCAAGATTTTTGGGACAACCTTGCCACAGATACGCAGTATTTT.

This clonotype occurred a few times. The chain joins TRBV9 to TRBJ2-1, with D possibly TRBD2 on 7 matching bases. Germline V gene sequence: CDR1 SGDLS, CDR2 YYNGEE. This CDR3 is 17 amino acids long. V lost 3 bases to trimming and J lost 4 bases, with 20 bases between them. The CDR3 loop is CASSAEGGFRRYNEQFF. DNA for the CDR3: TGTGCCAGCAGCGCCGAGGGGGGGTTCAGGCGGTACAATGAGCAGTTCTTC.

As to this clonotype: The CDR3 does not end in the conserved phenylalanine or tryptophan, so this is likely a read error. CDR3 loop: CASSLEPMDTEAFS. In DNA form, the CDR3 reads TGCGCCAGCAGCTTGGAGCCGATGGACACTGAAGCTTTCTCT. V is TRBV5-1 and J is TRBJ1-1; D remains unclear. Trimming left V 0 bases short and J 3 bases short, with 9 bases between. CDR3 length: 14 amino acids. Germline CDR1 reads SGHRS; CDR2 reads YFSETQ.

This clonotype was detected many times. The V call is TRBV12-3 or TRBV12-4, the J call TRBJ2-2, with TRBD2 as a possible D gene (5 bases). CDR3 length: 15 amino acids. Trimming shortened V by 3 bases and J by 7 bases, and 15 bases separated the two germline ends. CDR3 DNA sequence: TGTGCCAGCAGTTTTGGTAGAGCTGGAGGCGGGGAGCTGTTTTTT. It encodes CASSFGRAGGGELFF.

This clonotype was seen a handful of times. CDR3 sequence reads: CADAVNTEAFF. The CDR3 DNA sequence: TGTGCCGATGCTGTGAACACTGAAGCTTTCTTT. This sequence joins TRBV2 and TRBJ1-1, with D hard to call. Trimming removed 11 bases at V and 0 bases at J, with 7 bases between. The CDR3 spans 11 residues. Germline V CDR1 and CDR2: SNHLY, FYNNEI.

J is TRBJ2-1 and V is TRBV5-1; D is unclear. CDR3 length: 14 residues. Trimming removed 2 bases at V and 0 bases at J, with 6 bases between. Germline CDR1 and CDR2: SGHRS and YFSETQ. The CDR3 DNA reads TGCGCCAGCAGCTTTGACGTCTCCTACAATGAGCAGTTCTTC. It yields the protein CASSFDVSYNEQFF.

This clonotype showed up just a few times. CDR3 nucleotide sequence: TGCGCCAGCAGCTTGGTATCCGCGGAGACCCAGTACTTC. Translation gives CASSLVSAETQYF. The V gene is TRBV5-1, the J gene TRBJ2-5; no clear D. CDR3 length: 13 residues. V lost 0 bases to trimming and J lost 5 bases, with 8 bases between them. Looked up from germline, CDR1 is SGHRS and CDR2 is YFSETQ.

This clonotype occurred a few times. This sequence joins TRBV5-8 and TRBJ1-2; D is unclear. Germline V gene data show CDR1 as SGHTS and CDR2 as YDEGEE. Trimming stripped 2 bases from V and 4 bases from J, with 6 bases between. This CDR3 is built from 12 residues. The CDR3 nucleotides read TGTGCCAGCAGCTTTGAGCGCTATGGCTACACCTTC. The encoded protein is CASSFERYGYTF.